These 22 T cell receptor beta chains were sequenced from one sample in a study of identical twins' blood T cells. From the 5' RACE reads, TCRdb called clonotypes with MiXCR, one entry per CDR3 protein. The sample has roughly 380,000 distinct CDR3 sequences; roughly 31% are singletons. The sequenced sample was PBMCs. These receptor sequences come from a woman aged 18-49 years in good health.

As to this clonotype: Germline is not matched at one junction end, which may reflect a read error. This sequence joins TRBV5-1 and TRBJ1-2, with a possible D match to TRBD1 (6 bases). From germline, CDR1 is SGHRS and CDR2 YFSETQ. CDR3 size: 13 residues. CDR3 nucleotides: TGCGCCAGCAGTTTGGGACATTTCTATGGCTACACCTTC. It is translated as CASSLGHFYGYTF.

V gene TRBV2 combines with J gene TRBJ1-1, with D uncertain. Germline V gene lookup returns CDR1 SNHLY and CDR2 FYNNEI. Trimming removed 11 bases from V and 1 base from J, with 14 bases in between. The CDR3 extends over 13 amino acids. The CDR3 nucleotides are TGTGCCCGCTCAGATTACAGGAACACTGAAGCTTTCTTT. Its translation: CARSDYRNTEAFF.

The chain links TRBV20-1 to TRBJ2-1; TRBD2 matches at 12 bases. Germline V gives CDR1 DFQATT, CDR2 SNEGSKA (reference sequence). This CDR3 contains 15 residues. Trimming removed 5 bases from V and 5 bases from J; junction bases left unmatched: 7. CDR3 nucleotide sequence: TGCAGTGCTTCTAGCGGGAGGGTTCCCGACAATGAGCAGTTCTTC. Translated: CSASSGRVPDNEQFF.

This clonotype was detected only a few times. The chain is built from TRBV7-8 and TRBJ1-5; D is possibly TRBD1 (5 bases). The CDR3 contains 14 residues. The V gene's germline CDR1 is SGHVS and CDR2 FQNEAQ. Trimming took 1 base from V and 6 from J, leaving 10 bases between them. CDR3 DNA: TGTGCCAGCAGCTTAGGCAGGGTGGGTCAGCCCCAGCATTTT. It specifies CASSLGRVGQPQHF.

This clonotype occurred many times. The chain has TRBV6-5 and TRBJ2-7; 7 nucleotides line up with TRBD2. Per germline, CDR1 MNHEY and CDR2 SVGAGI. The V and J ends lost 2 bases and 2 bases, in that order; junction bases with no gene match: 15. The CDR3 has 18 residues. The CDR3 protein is CASSYAGSSGRLTYEQYF. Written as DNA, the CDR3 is TGTGCCAGCAGTTACGCAGGGTCTAGCGGCAGGTTAACCTACGAGCAGTACTTC.

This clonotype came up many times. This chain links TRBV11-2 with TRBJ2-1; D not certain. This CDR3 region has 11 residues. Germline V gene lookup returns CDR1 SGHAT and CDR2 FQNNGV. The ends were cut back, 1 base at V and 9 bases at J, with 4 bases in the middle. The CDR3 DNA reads TGTGCCAGCAGCTTAGTCGTTGAGCAGTTCTTC. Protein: CASSLVVEQFF.

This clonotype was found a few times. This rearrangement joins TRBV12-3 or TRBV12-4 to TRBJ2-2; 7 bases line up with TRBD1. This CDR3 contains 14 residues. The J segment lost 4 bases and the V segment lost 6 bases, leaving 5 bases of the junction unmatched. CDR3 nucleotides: TGTGCCAGCAGAGACAGGGAAAGCACCGGGGAGCTGTTTTTT. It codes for CASRDRESTGELFF.

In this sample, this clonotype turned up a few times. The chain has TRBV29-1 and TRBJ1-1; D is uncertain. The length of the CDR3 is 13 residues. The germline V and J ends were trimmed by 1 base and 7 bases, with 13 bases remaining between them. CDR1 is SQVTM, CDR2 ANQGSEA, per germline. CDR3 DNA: TGCAGCGTTGAAGTACTGAGTTTAGGTGAAGCTTTCTTT. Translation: CSVEVLSLGEAFF.

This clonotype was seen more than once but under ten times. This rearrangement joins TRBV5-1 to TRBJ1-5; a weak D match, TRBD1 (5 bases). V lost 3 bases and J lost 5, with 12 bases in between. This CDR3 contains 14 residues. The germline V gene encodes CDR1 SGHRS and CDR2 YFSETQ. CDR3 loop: CASSSGSGDQPQHF. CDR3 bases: TGCGCCAGCAGCTCAGGGTCTGGGGATCAGCCCCAGCATTTT.

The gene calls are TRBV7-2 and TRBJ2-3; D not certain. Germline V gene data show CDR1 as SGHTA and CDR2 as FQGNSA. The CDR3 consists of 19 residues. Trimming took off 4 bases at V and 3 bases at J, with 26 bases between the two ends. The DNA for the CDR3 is TGTGCCAGCAGCTACACGGTTGGTTCAGCGTACATCCGGACAGATACGCAGTATTTT. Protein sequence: CASSYTVGSAYIRTDTQYF.

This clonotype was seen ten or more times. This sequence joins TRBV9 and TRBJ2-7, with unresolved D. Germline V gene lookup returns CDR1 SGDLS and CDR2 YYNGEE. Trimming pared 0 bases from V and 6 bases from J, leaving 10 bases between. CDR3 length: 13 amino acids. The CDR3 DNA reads TGTGCCAGCAGCGTAGAAGCTACAACCGAGCAGTACTTC. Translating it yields CASSVEATTEQYF.

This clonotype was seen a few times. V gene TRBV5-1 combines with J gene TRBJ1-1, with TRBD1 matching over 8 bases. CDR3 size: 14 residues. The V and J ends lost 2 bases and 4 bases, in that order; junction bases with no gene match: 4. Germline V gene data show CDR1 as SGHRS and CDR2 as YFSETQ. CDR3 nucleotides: TGCGCCAGCAGCTTACGACAGGGGAGCACTGAAGCTTTCTTT. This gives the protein CASSLRQGSTEAFF.

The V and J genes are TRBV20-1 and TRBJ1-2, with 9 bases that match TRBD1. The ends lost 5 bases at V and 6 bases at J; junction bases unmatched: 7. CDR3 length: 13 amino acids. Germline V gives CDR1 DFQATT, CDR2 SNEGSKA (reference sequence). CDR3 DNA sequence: TGCAGTGCTCCATGGACAGGGGACCATGGCTACACCTTC. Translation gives CSAPWTGDHGYTF.

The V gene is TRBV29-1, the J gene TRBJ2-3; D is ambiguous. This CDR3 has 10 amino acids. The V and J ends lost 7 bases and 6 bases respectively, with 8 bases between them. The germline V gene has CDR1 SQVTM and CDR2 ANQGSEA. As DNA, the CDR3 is TGCAGCGCGGGTTTGGATACGCAGTATTTT. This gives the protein CSAGLDTQYF.

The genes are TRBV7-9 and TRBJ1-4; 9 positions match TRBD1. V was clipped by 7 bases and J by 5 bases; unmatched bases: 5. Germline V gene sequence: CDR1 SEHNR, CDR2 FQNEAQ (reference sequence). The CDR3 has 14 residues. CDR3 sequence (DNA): TGTGCCAGCAAAGGACAGGGGTGGAATGAAAAACTGTTTTTT. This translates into CASKGQGWNEKLFF. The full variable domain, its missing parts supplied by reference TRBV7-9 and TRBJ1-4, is DTGVSQNPRHKITKRGQNVTFRCDPISEHNRLYWYRQTLGQGPEFLTYFQNEAQLEKSRLLSDRFSAERPKGSFSTLEIQRTEQGDSAMYLCASKGQGWNEKLFFGSGTQLSVL.

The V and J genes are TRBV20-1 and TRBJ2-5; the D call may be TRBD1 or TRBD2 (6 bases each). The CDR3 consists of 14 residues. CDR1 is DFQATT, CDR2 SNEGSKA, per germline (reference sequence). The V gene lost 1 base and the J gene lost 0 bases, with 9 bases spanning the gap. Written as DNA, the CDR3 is TGCAGTGCTAGAGTGGGGGGCTACCAAGAGACCCAGTACTTC. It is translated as CSARVGGYQETQYF.

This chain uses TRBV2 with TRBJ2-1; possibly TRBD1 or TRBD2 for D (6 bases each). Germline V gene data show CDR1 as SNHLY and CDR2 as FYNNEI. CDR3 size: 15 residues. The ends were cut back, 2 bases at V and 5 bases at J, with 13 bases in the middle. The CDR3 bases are TGTGCCAGCAGTGAAAGTCGGCGGGACAACAATGAGCAGTTCTTC. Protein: CASSESRRDNNEQFF.

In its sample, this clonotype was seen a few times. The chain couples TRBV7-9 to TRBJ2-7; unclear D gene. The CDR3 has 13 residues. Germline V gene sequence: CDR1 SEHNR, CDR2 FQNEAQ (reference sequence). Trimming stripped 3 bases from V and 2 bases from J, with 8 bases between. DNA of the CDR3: TGTGCCAGCAGCTTCCTTCCCGCCTACGAGCAGTACTTC. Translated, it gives CASSFLPAYEQYF.

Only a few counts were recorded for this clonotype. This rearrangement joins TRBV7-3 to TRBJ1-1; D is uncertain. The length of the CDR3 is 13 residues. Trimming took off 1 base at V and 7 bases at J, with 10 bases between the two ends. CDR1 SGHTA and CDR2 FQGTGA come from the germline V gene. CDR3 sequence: CASSLNGRDEAFF. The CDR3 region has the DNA TGTGCCAGCAGCTTAAATGGACGCGATGAAGCTTTCTTT.

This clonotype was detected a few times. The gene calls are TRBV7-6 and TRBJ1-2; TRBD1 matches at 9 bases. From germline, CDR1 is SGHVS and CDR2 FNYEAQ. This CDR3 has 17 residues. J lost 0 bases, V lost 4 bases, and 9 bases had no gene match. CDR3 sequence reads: CASSSGTGTIANYGYTF. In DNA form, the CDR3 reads TGTGCCAGCAGCTCCGGGACAGGGACGATAGCTAACTATGGCTACACCTTC.

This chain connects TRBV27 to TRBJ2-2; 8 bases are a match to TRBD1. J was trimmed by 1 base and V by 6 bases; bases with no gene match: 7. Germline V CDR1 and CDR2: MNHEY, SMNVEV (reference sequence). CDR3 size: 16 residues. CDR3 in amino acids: CASRTLDRVNTGELFF. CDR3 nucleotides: TGTGCCAGCAGGACCCTGGACAGGGTGAACACCGGGGAGCTGTTTTTT.

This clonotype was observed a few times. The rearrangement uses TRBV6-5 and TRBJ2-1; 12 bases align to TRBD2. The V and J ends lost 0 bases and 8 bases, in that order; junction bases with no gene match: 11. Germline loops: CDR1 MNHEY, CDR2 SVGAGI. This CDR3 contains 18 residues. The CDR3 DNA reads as TGTGCCAGCAGTTACTCGGGTCTAGCGGGAGGGAGGTTGGATGAGCAGTTCTTC. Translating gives CASSYSGLAGGRLDEQFF.